This T cell receptor (beta chain) was sequenced in a study of blood T cell repertoires in COVID-19. Study-wide background: Some COVID-19 samples were acute and others convalescent; all came from the United States, Italy and Spain. PBMCs, B-cell-depleted T cells, or T cells were the source of the cDNA or gDNA that made up the material.

V shed 5 bases, J shed 8 bases, and the junction held 11 bases outside the gene matches. This CDR3 has 15 amino acids. CDR1 LNHDA and CDR2 SQIVND come from the germline V gene (reference sequence). Assay used: immunoSEQ multiplex PCR; TCRdb lists only in-frame clones, some missing. The table includes approximately 43,000 clones, around 82% detected once. Source material: peripheral blood. J is TRBJ1-4 and V is TRBV19; 7 nucleotides line up with TRBD1. This receptor was obtained from a man aged 35 to 55 with active or convalescent COVID-19. This CDR3 is CASSVLTGSAEKLFF. The CDR3 DNA follows: TGTGCCAGTAGTGTATTGACAGGGTCAGCGGAAAAACTGTTTTTT. Full variable domain (rest looked up from reference TRBV19 and TRBJ1-4): DGGITQSPKYLFRKEGQNVTLSCEQNLNHDAMYWYRQDPGQGLRLIYYSQIVNDFQKGDIAEGYSVSREKKESFPLTVTSAQKNPTAFYLCASSVLTGSAEKLFFGSGTQLSVL.